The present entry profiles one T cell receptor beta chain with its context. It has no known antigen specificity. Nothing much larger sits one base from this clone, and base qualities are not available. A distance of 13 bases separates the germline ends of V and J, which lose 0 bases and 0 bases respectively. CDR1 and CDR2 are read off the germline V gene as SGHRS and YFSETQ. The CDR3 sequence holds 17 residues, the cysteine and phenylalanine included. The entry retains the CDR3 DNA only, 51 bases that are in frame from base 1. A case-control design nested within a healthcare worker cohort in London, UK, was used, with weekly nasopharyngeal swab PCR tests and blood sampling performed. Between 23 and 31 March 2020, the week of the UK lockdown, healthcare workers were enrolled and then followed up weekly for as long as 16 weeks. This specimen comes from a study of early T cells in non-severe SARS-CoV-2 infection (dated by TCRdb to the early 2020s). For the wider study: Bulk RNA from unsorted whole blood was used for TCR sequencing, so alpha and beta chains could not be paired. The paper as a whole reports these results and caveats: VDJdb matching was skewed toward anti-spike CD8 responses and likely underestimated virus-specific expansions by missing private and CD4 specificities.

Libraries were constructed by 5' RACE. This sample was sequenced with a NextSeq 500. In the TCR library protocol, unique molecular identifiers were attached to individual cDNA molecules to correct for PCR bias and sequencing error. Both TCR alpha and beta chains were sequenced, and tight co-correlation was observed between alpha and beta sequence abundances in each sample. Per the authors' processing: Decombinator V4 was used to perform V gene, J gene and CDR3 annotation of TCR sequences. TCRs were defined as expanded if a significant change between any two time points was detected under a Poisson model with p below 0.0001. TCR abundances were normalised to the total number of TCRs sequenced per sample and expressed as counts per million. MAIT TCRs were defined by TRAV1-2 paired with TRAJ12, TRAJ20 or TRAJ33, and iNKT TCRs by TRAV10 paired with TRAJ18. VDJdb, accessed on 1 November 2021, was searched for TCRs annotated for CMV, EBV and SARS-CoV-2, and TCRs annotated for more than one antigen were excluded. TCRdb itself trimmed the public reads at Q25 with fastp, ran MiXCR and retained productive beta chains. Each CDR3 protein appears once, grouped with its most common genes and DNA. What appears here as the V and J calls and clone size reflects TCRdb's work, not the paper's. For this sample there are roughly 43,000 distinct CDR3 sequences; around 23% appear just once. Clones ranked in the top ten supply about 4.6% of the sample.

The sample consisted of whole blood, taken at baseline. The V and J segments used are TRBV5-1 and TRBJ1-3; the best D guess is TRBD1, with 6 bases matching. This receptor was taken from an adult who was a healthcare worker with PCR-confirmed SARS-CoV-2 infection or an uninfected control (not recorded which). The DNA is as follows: TGCGCCAGCAGCTTGGGCTGGGGGCAGAACTCTGGAAACACCATATATTTT. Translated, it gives CASSLGWGQNSGNTIYF.